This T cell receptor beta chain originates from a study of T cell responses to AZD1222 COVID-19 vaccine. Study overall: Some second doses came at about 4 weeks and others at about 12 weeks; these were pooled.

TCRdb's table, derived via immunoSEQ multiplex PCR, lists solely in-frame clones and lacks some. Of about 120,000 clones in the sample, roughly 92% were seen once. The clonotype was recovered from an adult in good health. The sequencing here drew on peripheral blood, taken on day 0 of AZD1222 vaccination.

The CDR3 sequence: CASSVDGDNSPLHF. In nucleotides, the CDR3 is TGTGCCAGCAGCGTAGACGGGGACAATTCACCCCTCCACTTT. The chain has TRBV9 and TRBJ1-6; the D gene is possibly TRBD1 (5 bases). The CDR3 runs 14 residues. The V gene's germline CDR1 is SGDLS and CDR2 YYNGEE. The V end lost 0 bases, the J end lost 7 bases, and 8 bases lay between the germline ends.